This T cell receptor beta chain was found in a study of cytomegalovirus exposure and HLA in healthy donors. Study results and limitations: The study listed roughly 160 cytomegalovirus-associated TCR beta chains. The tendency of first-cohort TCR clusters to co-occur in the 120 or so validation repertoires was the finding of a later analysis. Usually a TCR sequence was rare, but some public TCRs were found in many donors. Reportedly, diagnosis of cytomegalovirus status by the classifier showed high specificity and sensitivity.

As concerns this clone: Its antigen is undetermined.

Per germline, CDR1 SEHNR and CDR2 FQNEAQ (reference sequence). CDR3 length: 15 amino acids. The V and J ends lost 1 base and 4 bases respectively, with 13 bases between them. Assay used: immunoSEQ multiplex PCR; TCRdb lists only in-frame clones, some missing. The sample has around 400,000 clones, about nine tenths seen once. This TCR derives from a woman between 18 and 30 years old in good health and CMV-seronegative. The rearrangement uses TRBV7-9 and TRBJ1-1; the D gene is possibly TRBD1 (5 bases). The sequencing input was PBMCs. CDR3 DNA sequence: TGTGCCAGCAGCTTAGGGCATAGGGGAGGCACTGAAGCTTTCTTT. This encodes CASSLGHRGGTEAFF.